Here is one T cell receptor beta chain with its context. Antigen unknown. Trimming removed 7 bases from V and 10 bases from J, with 23 bases in between. Germline V gives CDR1 LNHDA, CDR2 SQIVND (reference sequence). CDR3 length equals 15 residues. Repertoires were generated with immunoSEQ multiplex PCR, while TCRdb's copy carries only in-frame clones and drops some. Here the sample spans more than 8,000 clones, about 88% being singletons. The sample originates from a study of T cell clonotyping in hematopoietic cell transplantation. The overall study: Pretransplant recipient samples were taken after cytoreduction.

Study results and limitations: Broader posttransplant TCR repertoire diversity was predicted by graft donor and pretransplant recipient Inverse Simpson Index values.

The time point denotes: recipient sample about 28 days before transplant, after cytoreduction. Recipient blood drawn about 28 days pretransplant and days 30, 100, 180 after. The source is a woman aged 55-69 years with acute myeloid leukemia. Some clones in this sample may be carry-over from other donors' samples. The sample here was peripheral blood mononuclear cells, taken before stem cell transplant. J is TRBJ2-1 and V is TRBV19, with D hard to call. CDR3 protein: CASTNSDGSRYEQFF. Here the CDR3 DNA reads TGTGCCAGTACCAATTCGGACGGGTCTCGATACGAGCAGTTCTTC.